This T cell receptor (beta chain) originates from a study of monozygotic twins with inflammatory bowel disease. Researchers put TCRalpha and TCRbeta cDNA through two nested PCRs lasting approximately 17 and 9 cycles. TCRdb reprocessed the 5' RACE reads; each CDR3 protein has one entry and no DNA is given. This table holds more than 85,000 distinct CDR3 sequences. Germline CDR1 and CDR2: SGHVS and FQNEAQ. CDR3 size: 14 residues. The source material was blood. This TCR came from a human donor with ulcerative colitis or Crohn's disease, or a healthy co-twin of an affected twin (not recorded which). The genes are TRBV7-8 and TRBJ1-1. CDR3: CASSSMKRDTEAFF.